Following are 26 T cell receptor beta chains from one sample sequenced in a study of T cells in Graves' hyperthyroidism and ophthalmopathy. RNA transcripts yielded amplified TCR beta CDR3 regions. First-round RT-PCR with HTBI primers amplified the TCR CDR3 region. MiXCR, applied by TCRdb to the multiplex PCR reads, yields one record per CDR3 protein. The repertoire holds some 550,000 distinct CDR3 sequences, about a sixth seen once, with around 3.5% in the top ten. The sequenced sample was blood. These TCRs come from a middle-aged woman with Graves' ophthalmopathy.

This clonotype showed up many times. The chain combines TRBV30 with TRBJ1-5; D call uncertain. This CDR3 is built from 14 residues. The V end lost 1 base, the J end lost 6 bases, and 13 bases lay between the germline ends. Germline values: CDR1 GTSNPN, CDR2 SVGIG (reference sequence). DNA of the CDR3: TGTGCCTGGAGTGGCTACCCTCACGGTCAGCCCCAGCATTTT. This codes for CAWSGYPHGQPQHF.

This clonotype was seen at least ten times. This chain joins TRBV12-3 or TRBV12-4 and TRBJ1-3; D call uncertain. CDR3 length: 14 amino acids. Between the trimmed V and J ends, which lost 4 bases and 0 bases, there was a span of 7 bases. CDR3 region: CASSSGFSGNTIYF. As DNA, the CDR3 is TGTGCCAGCAGTTCGGGCTTCTCTGGAAACACCATATATTTT.

The chain carries TRBV5-1 and TRBJ1-1; a weak D match, TRBD1 (5 bases). Germline CDR1 reads SGHRS; CDR2 reads YFSETQ. Trimming stripped 0 bases from V and 0 bases from J, with 9 bases between. The CDR3 runs 15 residues. This CDR3 reads CASSLAGKLNTEAFF. The DNA of the CDR3 is TGCGCCAGCAGCTTGGCAGGGAAGCTGAACACTGAAGCTTTCTTT.

This clonotype was counted at least ten times. The rearrangement joins TRBV3-1 to TRBJ1-5; 8 positions match TRBD1. The germline CDR1 and CDR2 sequences are LGHDT and YNNKEL (reference sequence). CDR3 size: 15 residues. J was trimmed by 5 bases and V by 0 bases; bases with no gene match: 3. CDR3 residues: CASSQDGTGYQPQHF. The CDR3 nucleotides are TGTGCCAGCAGCCAAGATGGGACAGGTTATCAGCCCCAGCATTTT.

This clonotype was counted ten times or more. The rearrangement uses TRBV20-1 and TRBJ2-5; 7 nucleotides match TRBD2. The CDR3 covers 13 residues. Looked up from germline, CDR1 is DFQATT and CDR2 is SNEGSKA (reference sequence). J gave up 2 bases and V 7 bases, and 7 bases lay outside the gene matches. The CDR3 region is CSVPREAQETQYF. CDR3 DNA: TGCAGTGTTCCTCGGGAGGCGCAAGAGACCCAGTACTTC.

As to this clonotype: A read error is possible here, since a much larger clone lies one base away. V usage is TRBV29-1 and J usage is TRBJ2-3, with 8 bases that match TRBD2. J gave up 2 bases and V 6 bases, and 7 bases lay outside the gene matches. In germline, CDR1 is SQVTM, CDR2 ANQGSEA. The CDR3 runs 14 residues. The CDR3, as DNA: TGCAGCGTCGTAAATAGCGGGGCCACAGATACGCAGTATTTT. Translating gives CSVVNSGATDTQYF.

This clonotype turned up a few times. The V and J genes are TRBV19 and TRBJ1-5, with a possible D match to TRBD1 (5 bases). The CDR3 has 13 residues. With 6 bases removed from V and 3 bases from J, the gap between germline ends came to 9 bases. The germline CDR1 and CDR2 sequences are LNHDA and SQIVND (reference sequence). The CDR3 DNA reads TGTGCCAGTAGGGGGGAAAACAATCAGCCCCAGCATTTT. Its protein is CASRGENNQPQHF.

The chain uses TRBV5-4 and TRBJ2-7; tentative D call: TRBD1 (5 bases). Looked up from germline, CDR1 is SGHNT and CDR2 is YYREEE (reference sequence). The CDR3 has 13 residues. V dropped 4 bases and J dropped 5 bases, with 13 bases sitting between them. The CDR3 DNA is TGTGCCAGCAGCCTCTACCCAGGGAACGAGCAGTACTTC. Translating gives CASSLYPGNEQYF.

This clonotype was found many times. The genes are TRBV7-3 and TRBJ2-2, with a tentative D call TRBD1 (5 bases). Trimming cost V 2 bases and J 8 bases, with 9 bases left between them. The CDR3 loop spans 13 amino acids. Germline V gives CDR1 SGHTA, CDR2 FQGTGA. In DNA form, the CDR3 reads TGTGCCAGCAGCTTATTGCAGGGAGGGGAGCTGTTTTTT. It yields the protein CASSLLQGGELFF.

J is TRBJ2-1 and V is TRBV27; either TRBD1 or TRBD2 may fit D (5 bases each). Germline CDR1 is MNHEY and CDR2 is SMNVEV (reference sequence). CDR3 length equals 15 residues. V lost 5 bases and J 5 bases, leaving 16 bases between the germline ends. CDR3 coding DNA: TGTGCCAGCAGTGGGTGGGGCGGGCGCCACAATGAGCAGTTCTTC. Protein: CASSGWGGRHNEQFF.

This clonotype was observed many times. The genes are TRBV28 and TRBJ2-7, with D possibly being TRBD2 (6 bases). The germline gives CDR1 MDHEN, CDR2 SYDVKM. V was shortened by 7 bases and J by 4 bases, with 8 bases between the two germline ends. The length of the CDR3 is 11 residues. As DNA, the CDR3 is TGTGCCAGCAACGGAGGGTACGAGCAGTACTTC. Amino acid sequence: CASNGGYEQYF.

This clonotype occurred many times. The CDR3 DNA reads TGTGCCAGCAGCTTAGGGTTTCAGGTGTCAGATACGCAGTATTTT. Translated: CASSLGFQVSDTQYF. The V and J genes are TRBV7-9 and TRBJ2-3; no reliable D call. The CDR3 contains 15 residues. The germline gives CDR1 SEHNR, CDR2 FQNEAQ (reference sequence). Trimming removed 1 base at V and 4 bases at J, with 12 bases between.

The rearrangement links TRBV18 to TRBJ1-1; tentatively, D is TRBD1 (5 bases). Germline V gives CDR1 KGHSH, CDR2 LQKENI. The CDR3 has 15 residues. V was clipped by 6 bases and J by 4 bases, with 18 bases between them. The CDR3 reads CASSQGTAPGTEAFF. Written as DNA, the CDR3 is TGTGCCAGCTCTCAGGGAACAGCGCCCGGCACTGAAGCTTTCTTT.

This clonotype showed up just a few times. The chain joins TRBV6-2 or TRBV6-3 to TRBJ2-4; a possible D gene is TRBD2 (6 bases). Germline V gene data show CDR1 as MNHEY and CDR2 as SVGEGT. Trimming took off 4 bases at V and 1 base at J, with 11 bases between the two ends. This CDR3 has 15 residues. The CDR3 DNA is TGTGCCAGCAGTTCTGGGGGAGGTGCCAAAAACATTCAGTACTTC. Protein sequence: CASSSGGGAKNIQYF.

The chain combines TRBV5-1 with TRBJ2-3; 10 nucleotides align to TRBD2. The V and J ends lost 5 bases and 4 bases, in that order; junction bases with no gene match: 10. Germline V gene lookup returns CDR1 SGHRS and CDR2 YFSETQ. The CDR3 covers 16 residues. CDR3 in DNA: TGCGCCAGCAGTGGGCTAGCGGGAGTAGGGTCAGATACGCAGTATTTT. Amino acid sequence: CASSGLAGVGSDTQYF.

This clonotype was detected a few times. The gene calls are TRBV6-1 and TRBJ2-7, with a weak D call TRBD1 (5 bases). In germline, CDR1 is MNHNS, CDR2 SASEGT. Trimming removed 5 bases at V and 3 bases at J, with 17 bases between. The CDR3 sequence is 15 residues long. The CDR3 spells CASSLGVGASYEQYF. CDR3 coding DNA: TGTGCCAGCAGTTTAGGGGTAGGCGCGAGCTACGAGCAGTACTTC.

As regards this clonotype: This may come from a read error, since a much larger clone is one base off. The CDR3 reads CASSSQLVAPYEQFF. The CDR3, as DNA: TGTGCCAGCAGTTCACAATTGGTAGCGCCCTACGAGCAGTTCTTC. The chain is built from TRBV27 and TRBJ2-7; tentatively, D is TRBD2 (5 bases). TRBJ2-1 explains the end of the DNA better; the J call may be wrong. In germline, CDR1 is MNHEY, CDR2 SMNVEV (reference sequence). The CDR3 has 15 amino acids.

This clonotype has a handful of counts. The chain couples TRBV7-9 to TRBJ2-1; D might be TRBD1 (6 bases). Germline lookup yields CDR1 SEHNR and CDR2 FQNEAQ (reference sequence). Trimming took off 1 base at V and 2 bases at J, with 12 bases between the two ends. The CDR3 length is 16 residues. The CDR3 coding sequence is TGTGCCAGCAGCTTAGGAGCGCCAGGGGCCTACAATGAGCAGTTCTTC. Residues: CASSLGAPGAYNEQFF.

The V and J genes are TRBV28 and TRBJ2-7; the D gene is possibly TRBD1 (5 bases). Germline CDR1 is MDHEN and CDR2 is SYDVKM. This CDR3 is built from 15 residues. Trimming took off 6 bases at V and 9 bases at J, with 24 bases between the two ends. The CDR3, as DNA: TGTGCCAGCAGAGAGCTAGGATCAGGGTCTACTGTGCAGTACTTC. This sequence encodes CASRELGSGSTVQYF.

The J gene is TRBJ1-6, the V gene TRBV27; D is uncertain. CDR1 is MNHEY and CDR2 is SMNVEV in the germline V gene (reference sequence). The V end lost 6 bases, the J end lost 10 bases, and 25 bases lay between the germline ends. The CDR3 totals 17 residues. CDR3: CASRPITSTRPSSPLHF. DNA for the CDR3: TGTGCCAGCAGACCTATTACCTCGACGCGTCCGAGCTCACCCCTCCACTTT.

This clonotype has just a few counts. The chain uses TRBV5-1 and TRBJ2-3, with D perhaps matching TRBD2 (7 bases). The CDR3 runs to 16 residues. Germline values: CDR1 SGHRS, CDR2 YFSETQ. The V and J ends lost 4 bases and 0 bases respectively, with 15 bases between them. CDR3 sequence: CASSPLRGASTDTQYF. As DNA, the CDR3 is TGCGCCAGCAGCCCCCTTCGGGGGGCCAGCACAGATACGCAGTATTTT.

The rearrangement links TRBV5-1 to TRBJ2-7, with no clear D. There are 15 residues in the CDR3. Germline V gene lookup returns CDR1 SGHRS and CDR2 YFSETQ. With 0 bases removed from V and 0 bases from J, the gap between germline ends came to 10 bases. Here the CDR3 DNA reads TGCGCCAGCAGCTTGGTTTCAGCGAGCTCCTACGAGCAGTACTTC. This sequence encodes CASSLVSASSYEQYF.

Concerning this clonotype itself: As the CDR3 is not closed by the conserved phenylalanine or tryptophan, this likely results from a read error. The chain carries TRBV29-1 and TRBJ2-3, with D uncertain. The CDR3 spans 13 residues. Per germline, CDR1 SQVTM and CDR2 ANQGSEA. V was cut by 6 bases and J by 1 base, with 11 bases left in between. DNA for the CDR3: TGCAGCGTATTCAGACACGGCACAGATACGCAGTATTAT. It yields the protein CSVFRHGTDTQYY.

The genes are TRBV7-9 and TRBJ2-7; the D gene could be TRBD1 or TRBD2 (5 bases each). The CDR3 spans 14 residues. The germline V and J ends were trimmed by 1 base and 5 bases, with 12 bases remaining between them. Germline V CDR1 and CDR2: SEHNR, FQNEAQ (reference sequence). The CDR3 DNA sequence: TGTGCCAGCAGCTTAGACTTCGTGGGGGACGAGCAGTACTTC. Its protein is CASSLDFVGDEQYF.

The chain recombines TRBV5-5 with TRBJ2-3; D perhaps matches TRBD2 (6 bases). Germline CDR1 is SGHKS and CDR2 is YYEKEE (reference sequence). The CDR3 loop spans 15 amino acids. V shed 5 bases and J shed 4 bases, with 17 bases lying between them. The CDR3: CASSSGWWGADTQYF. For the CDR3, the DNA is TGTGCCAGCAGTTCAGGGTGGTGGGGGGCAGATACGCAGTATTTT.

This clonotype was picked up a small number of times. The chain uses TRBV30 and TRBJ1-4; the D gene is possibly TRBD1 (5 bases). This CDR3 is 12 amino acids long. Germline loops: CDR1 GTSNPN, CDR2 SVGIG (reference sequence). Trimming cost V 0 bases and J 10 bases, with 9 bases left between them. In nucleotides, the CDR3 is TGTGCCTGGAGTGTTGGGGGGGGAAAACTGTTTTTT. It codes for CAWSVGGGKLFF.